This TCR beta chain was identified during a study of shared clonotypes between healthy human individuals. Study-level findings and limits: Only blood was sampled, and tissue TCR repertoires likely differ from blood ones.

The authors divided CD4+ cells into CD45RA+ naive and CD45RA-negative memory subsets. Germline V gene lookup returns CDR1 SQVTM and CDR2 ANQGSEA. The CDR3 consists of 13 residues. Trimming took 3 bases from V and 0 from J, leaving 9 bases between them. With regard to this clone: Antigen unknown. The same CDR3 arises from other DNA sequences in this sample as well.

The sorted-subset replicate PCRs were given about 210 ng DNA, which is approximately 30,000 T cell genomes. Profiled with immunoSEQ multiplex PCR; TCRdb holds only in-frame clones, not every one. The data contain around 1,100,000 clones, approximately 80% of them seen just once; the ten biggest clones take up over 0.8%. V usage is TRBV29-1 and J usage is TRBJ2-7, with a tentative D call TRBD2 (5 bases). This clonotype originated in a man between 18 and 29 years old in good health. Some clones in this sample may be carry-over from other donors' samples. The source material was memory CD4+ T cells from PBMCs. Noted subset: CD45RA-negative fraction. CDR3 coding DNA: TGCAGCGTTGATCGGGGAGACTCCTACGAGCAGTACTTC. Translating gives CSVDRGDSYEQYF.